The 5 T cell receptor beta chains in this list originate from one sample, sequenced in a study of tumor-infiltrating lymphocytes in primary liver carcinoma. Priming with a constant-region primer yielded TCR beta cDNA from roughly 500 ng total RNA. What produced the TCR beta libraries was three nested multiplex PCR rounds using slightly modified ARM-PCR. Researchers ran the first two PCR rounds for roughly 10 cycles each with TRBV1-TRBV30 forward primers and a C-beta reverse primer. A single record per CDR3 protein comes from TCRdb applying MiXCR to the multiplex PCR reads. The sample consists of hundreds of thousands of distinct CDR3 sequences, 58% of them appearing once. RNA was extracted from whole blood without cell sorting, alongside germline DNA. Sequenced material: peripheral blood. These TCRs come from a woman aged 25 to 39 with primary liver carcinoma and hepatitis B virus infection.

There are a few counts of this clonotype. The V and J genes are TRBV28 and TRBJ1-1; D gene uncertain. V lost 8 bases, J lost 1 base, and 11 bases lay in between. CDR3 length equals 13 residues. CDR1 and CDR2 (germline): MDHEN, SYDVKM. The CDR3 loop is CASGSGPNTEAFF. As DNA, the CDR3 is TGTGCCAGCGGTTCGGGCCCGAACACTGAAGCTTTCTTT.

This clonotype was counted a few times. The V call is TRBV1, the J call TRBJ2-7; no check of the table's D call, TRBD1, against the DNA was made. TRBV1 is an annotated pseudogene. CDR3 length: 19 residues. The CDR3 bases are TGCACCAGCAGTCAAGAAGTGGGGAACCGGGACGGAAGCTCCTACGAGCAGTACTTC. It is translated as CTSSQEVGNRDGSSYEQYF.

This clonotype was seen a few times. Since a much larger clone is just one base distant, this may be a read error. The chain is built from TRBV12-3 or TRBV12-4 and TRBJ1-1; tentatively, D is TRBD1 (5 bases). Trimming left V 6 bases short and J 1 base short, with 15 bases between. This CDR3 comprises 15 residues. The CDR3 nucleotides are TGTGCCAGCAGCAACCCCAGGGACCAGAACACTGAAGCTTTCTTT. This encodes CASSNPRDQNTEAFF.

This clonotype has just a few counts. The V call is TRBV29-1, the J call TRBJ2-7, with D hard to call. Trimming shortened V by 2 bases and J by 11 bases, and 22 bases separated the two germline ends. Germline assignment: CDR1 SQVTM and CDR2 ANQGSEA. The CDR3 contains 14 residues. The CDR3, as DNA: TGCAGCGTTGAAAGTGGTCGGCGCCTTCTTGGGGAGTACTTC. It translates to CSVESGRRLLGEYF.

This clonotype was detected only a few times. The J gene is TRBJ2-7, the V gene TRBV7-9, with 8 bases fitting TRBD1. CDR1 SEHNR and CDR2 FQNEAQ come from the germline V gene (reference sequence). CDR3 length: 15 amino acids. V was clipped by 4 bases and J by 5 bases; unmatched bases: 10. The CDR3 protein is CASSSDRDRSHEQYF. For the CDR3, the DNA is TGTGCCAGCAGCTCCGACCGGGACAGGTCCCACGAGCAGTACTTC. The full variable domain, its missing parts supplied by reference TRBV7-9 and TRBJ2-7, is DTGVSQNPRHKITKRGQNVTFRCDPISEHNRLYWYRQTLGQGPEFLTYFQNEAQLEKSRLLSDRFSAERPKGSFSTLEIQRTEQGDSAMYLCASSSDRDRSHEQYFGPGTRLTVT.